This T cell receptor (beta chain) was recorded in a study of vaccination effects on CD4 cells after COVID-19. Notes on the study in general: From healthy vaccinees, only 1 of 255 vaccine-induced clones also reacted to common cold coronaviruses.

The method was immunoSEQ multiplex PCR; TCRdb's version includes in-frame clones alone and lacks a portion of them. The sample has 70,000 or so clones, roughly 79% seen once. Only a few counts were recorded for this clone. The antigen is unknown. Antigen-specific CD4+ T cells were first expanded with viral peptide pools by the ViraFEST assay and only then sequenced. Investigators separated out CD4+ T cells once approximately 10 days of culture had passed. Prior SARS-CoV-2 infection was absent in the vaccine recipients, as shown by negative nucleocapsid antibodies. On day 3 and again on day 7, half the medium was replaced with IL-2 medium. Trimming took off 1 base at V and 10 bases at J, with 12 bases between the two ends. The CDR3 covers 14 residues. Germline assignment: CDR1 SGHRS and CDR2 YFSETQ.

This specimen was CD4+ T cells from PBMCs cultured with HCoV-NL63 spike peptides, taken before COVID-19 vaccination. The chain has TRBV5-1 and TRBJ1-6, with D possibly being TRBD1 (6 bases). This TCR came from a human donor who received a COVID-19 vaccine. Here the CDR3 reads CASSLLQGSSPLHF. CDR3 nucleotides: TGCGCCAGCAGCTTGTTACAGGGTAGCTCACCCCTCCACTTT.